Listed below are T cell receptor beta chains from one sample, sequenced in a study of post-analysis software for immune sequencing data. Each CDR3 protein is one row after TCRdb ran MiXCR on the PCR reads. This table has hundreds of thousands of distinct CDR3 sequences, approximately 30% appearing once. The sample taken for sequencing was blood. These receptors all stem from a girl between 10 and 17 years old with multiple sclerosis. Each CDR3 is given with its conserved first and last residue. The D gene is left open where the match is weak. Only some rows state a clone size, as once, few, many or a class for expanded clones.

DNA: TGTGCCAGCAGCTTGGGGCAGGGGGACACAGATACGCAGTATTTT; CDR3: CASSLGQGDTDTQYF; size: few; V: TRBV5-6; J: TRBJ2-3; D: TRBD1
DNA: TGTGCCAGCAGCGGCTCTGTCAGGGTTTATCAGCCCCAGCATTTT; CDR3: CASSGSVRVYQPQHF; size: .; V: TRBV21-1; J: TRBJ1-5; D: .
DNA: TGTGCCAGCAGTTACGGGGTGGGGCTTTCCACAGATACGCAGTATTTT; CDR3: CASSYGVGLSTDTQYF; size: .; V: TRBV6-5; J: TRBJ2-3; D: .
DNA: TGTGCCAGCATAGGGGGACTAGCTTACAATGAGCAGTTCTTC; CDR3: CASIGGLAYNEQFF; size: few; V: TRBV2; J: TRBJ2-1; D: TRBD2
DNA: TGTGCCATCAGTGAGTCAAGGTCCCGGGGGCTGCGCCCCCAAGAGACCCAGTTCTTC; CDR3: CAISESRSRGLRPQETQFF; size: .; V: TRBV10-3; J: TRBJ2-1; D: .
DNA: TGTGCCAGCAGTGGGACAGGGGGCAATGAAGCTTTCTTT; CDR3: CASSGTGGNEAFF; size: few; V: TRBV6-6; J: TRBJ1-1; D: TRBD1
DNA: TGTGCCAGCAGCCAAGCGAAGACTAGCGGGGAGACCCAGTACTTC; CDR3: CASSQAKTSGETQYF; size: .; V: TRBV3-1; J: TRBJ2-5; D: TRBD2
DNA: TGCGCCAGCAGCCTACAGGGGTTCAGCACAGATACGCAGTATTTT; CDR3: CASSLQGFSTDTQYF; size: many; V: TRBV5-1; J: TRBJ2-3; D: TRBD1
DNA: TGTGCCAGCAGTTTATTGTCCAGTTACAATGAGCAGTTCTTC; CDR3: CASSLLSSYNEQFF; size: many; V: TRBV28; J: TRBJ2-1; D: .
DNA: TGCAGCGCGGTGGGGGTTGAACACATTCAGTACTTC; CDR3: CSAVGVEHIQYF; size: many; V: TRBV29-1; J: TRBJ2-4; D: .
DNA: TGCGCCAGCATGGGCGGCCCGGAGGCAGATACGCAGTATTTT; CDR3: CASMGGPEADTQYF; size: .; V: TRBV5-1; J: TRBJ2-3; D: .
DNA: TGTGCCAGCAGTTGGTCCCCGAGCAGTGAAGCTTTCTTT; CDR3: CASSWSPSSEAFF; size: .; V: TRBV28; J: TRBJ1-1; D: .
DNA: TGTGCCAGCAGCGTACGGACTAGCGCGGGAGAGACCCAGTACTTC; CDR3: CASSVRTSAGETQYF; size: many; V: TRBV9; J: TRBJ2-5; D: TRBD2
DNA: TGTGCCAGCAGCCTCCAGGGGGCGAGCTCCTACGAGCAGTACTTC; CDR3: CASSLQGASSYEQYF; size: .; V: TRBV3-1; J: TRBJ2-7; D: TRBD1
DNA: TGTGCCAGCAGCTCGCCAAGGGCAGAGGGCTGCGAGCAGTACTTC; CDR3: CASSSPRAEGCEQYF; size: few; V: TRBV5-8; J: TRBJ2-7; D: .
DNA: TGTGCCATCAGTGGGACAGGAAGCTCCTACGAGCAGTACTTC; CDR3: CAISGTGSSYEQYF; size: many; V: TRBV10-3; J: TRBJ2-7; D: TRBD1
DNA: TGTGCCAGCAGTGACACAGGGATACAAGAGACCCAGTACTTC; CDR3: CASSDTGIQETQYF; size: .; V: TRBV25-1; J: TRBJ2-5; D: .
DNA: TGTGCCAGCACCGAGTCGGACAGGGGGCCGGGATATGGCTACACCTTC; CDR3: CASTESDRGPGYGYTF; size: .; V: TRBV7-2; J: TRBJ1-2; D: TRBD1
DNA: TGTGCCAGCAGTGAAGCAATTAATATACAGGGACATAGCACAGATACGCAGTATTTT; CDR3: CASSEAINIQGHSTDTQYF; size: few; V: TRBV6-1; J: TRBJ2-3; D: .
DNA: TGCAGTGCCCGGACAGCTCTACGTGAGACCCAGTACTTC; CDR3: CSARTALRETQYF; size: .; V: TRBV20-1; J: TRBJ2-5; D: .
DNA: TGTGCCAGTAGTATAGAGAGCGGGAGAGGGGAGACCCAGTACTTC; CDR3: CASSIESGRGETQYF; size: .; V: TRBV19; J: TRBJ2-5; D: TRBD2
DNA: TGCGCCAGCAGCCTACTAGAGACTCCAAGCGCCCAAGAGACCCAGTACTTC; CDR3: CASSLLETPSAQETQYF; size: .; V: TRBV5-1; J: TRBJ2-5; D: .
DNA: TGCAGTGCTAGAGAATGGGGAGATACGCAGTATTTT; CDR3: CSAREWGDTQYF; size: few; V: TRBV20-1; J: TRBJ2-3; D: .
DNA: TGTGCCAGCAGCCAAAGGGGAAGACAGGGTGATGGCTACACCTTC; CDR3: CASSQRGRQGDGYTF; size: .; V: TRBV3-1; J: TRBJ1-2; D: TRBD1
DNA: TGCGCCAGCAGCCTTCCGGGACAGGGGGCGCTTGGCTACACCTTC; CDR3: CASSLPGQGALGYTF; size: few; V: TRBV5-1; J: TRBJ1-2; D: TRBD1
DNA: TGTGCCAGCAGCACGCACAGCGGGAGATCCCACAATGAGCAGTTCTTC; CDR3: CASSTHSGRSHNEQFF; size: few; V: TRBV7-7; J: TRBJ2-1; D: TRBD2
DNA: TGTGCCAGCAGATTTAAAAGCGGGGGGGCCATCGATGAGCAGTTCTTC; CDR3: CASRFKSGGAIDEQFF; size: .; V: TRBV6-2/TRBV6-3; J: TRBJ2-1; D: TRBD2
DNA: TGCAGCGTCCTACCGGGACAGATCACAGATACGCAGTATTTT; CDR3: CSVLPGQITDTQYF; size: many; V: TRBV29-1; J: TRBJ2-3; D: TRBD1
DNA: TGCAGCGTTGAGGGCGCGGGGGGGATTTATGAGCAGTTCTTC; CDR3: CSVEGAGGIYEQFF; size: many; V: TRBV29-1; J: TRBJ2-1; D: TRBD2
DNA: TGTGCCAGCAGTATACCCGGGGACCCAGCGGGGGATACGCAGTATTTT; CDR3: CASSIPGDPAGDTQYF; size: few; V: TRBV6-6; J: TRBJ2-3; D: TRBD2
DNA: TGCGCCAGCAGCTTGGATTCCGGGACAGCTGACGGCTACACCTTC; CDR3: CASSLDSGTADGYTF; size: .; V: TRBV5-1; J: TRBJ1-2; D: TRBD1
DNA: TGTGCCACCAGCTTAGCCTACAATGAGCAGTTCTTC; CDR3: CATSLAYNEQFF; size: few; V: TRBV15; J: TRBJ2-1; D: .
DNA: TGCAGCGTTGGGGGTGCAGGGGAGGGCAATCAGCCCCAGCATTTT; CDR3: CSVGGAGEGNQPQHF; size: .; V: TRBV29-1; J: TRBJ1-5; D: .
DNA: TGCGCCAGCGGCCCGGATACAGGGGTACGCCGTGCAGATACGCAGTATTTT; CDR3: CASGPDTGVRRADTQYF; size: once; V: TRBV5-1; J: TRBJ2-3; D: TRBD1
DNA: TGTGCCAGCAGTTACTCGTCGGGGGCCGCCTCCTATAATTCACCCCTCCACTTT; CDR3: CASSYSSGAASYNSPLHF; size: .; V: TRBV6-5; J: TRBJ1-6; D: .
DNA: TGCAGTGCTAATAGCGGGACCTTTCCCGAGCAGTACTTC; CDR3: CSANSGTFPEQYF; size: .; V: TRBV20-1; J: TRBJ2-7; D: TRBD2
DNA: TGTGCCAGCAGCGCCCGGACAGCCCCGGGAACTGAAGCTTTCTTT; CDR3: CASSARTAPGTEAFF; size: few; V: TRBV6-2/TRBV6-3; J: TRBJ1-1; D: .
DNA: TGTGCCAGCAGCCCCAGCCCGGGGCAGTCCAATGAGCAGTTCTTC; CDR3: CASSPSPGQSNEQFF; size: few; V: TRBV7-9; J: TRBJ2-1; D: .
DNA: TGTGCCAGCAGTTTATATCGGGCCTCCTACGAGCAGTACTTC; CDR3: CASSLYRASYEQYF; size: .; V: TRBV27; J: TRBJ2-7; D: .
DNA: TGTGCCAGCAGCTTTAACACCCGAGAAGAGCAGTACTTC; CDR3: CASSFNTREEQYF; size: .; V: TRBV2; J: TRBJ2-7; D: .
DNA: TGTGCCAGCAGGTCCGGGTCCCGCGTGTACAATGAGCAGTTCTTC; CDR3: CASRSGSRVYNEQFF; size: .; V: TRBV5-5; J: TRBJ2-1; D: .
DNA: TGTACCATCAGTGAGTCGGAGGGGTTTATCTACGAGCAGTACTTC; CDR3: CTISESEGFIYEQYF; size: .; V: TRBV10-3; J: TRBJ2-7; D: .
DNA: TGTGCCAGCAGCCACCGAGGGGGAATGGCCCTCTATGGCTACACCTTC; CDR3: CASSHRGGMALYGYTF; size: few; V: TRBV7-2; J: TRBJ1-2; D: .
DNA: TGCGCCAGCAGACGTACAGGAGACACAGATACGCAGTATTTT; CDR3: CASRRTGDTDTQYF; size: few; V: TRBV5-1; J: TRBJ2-3; D: .
DNA: TGTGCCAGCAGCGAGGACGGTGAGCAGTTCTTC; CDR3: CASSEDGEQFF; size: few; V: TRBV9; J: TRBJ2-1; D: .
DNA: TGCAGCGTTGGGCGGGGGCAGAACACTGAAGCTTTCTTT; CDR3: CSVGRGQNTEAFF; size: few; V: TRBV29-1; J: TRBJ1-1; D: .
DNA: TGTGCCATTAGAGTAGGGACTAGCGGGAGCGACGAGCAGTACTTC; CDR3: CAIRVGTSGSDEQYF; size: .; V: TRBV10-3; J: TRBJ2-7; D: TRBD2